This TCR beta chain was retrieved from a study of response to subunit inactivated influenza vaccine. Study outcomes and limitations: Seasonal influenza vaccination, on each occasion, was suggested by the authors to recruit few new T cells.

Comments on this clonotype: Antigen unknown.

The CDR3 sequence is 16 residues long. Germline lookup yields CDR1 LGHNA and CDR2 YSLEER. The germline V and J ends were trimmed by 0 bases and 6 bases, with 18 bases remaining between them. Using its own MiXCR run on the RT-PCR reads, TCRdb lists one record per CDR3 protein. The data hold approximately 170,000 distinct CDR3 sequences, with around 15% observed a single time. The receptor was derived from a man in his forties or fifties who received an inactivated influenza vaccine. The sequenced sample was CD8+ T cells sorted from PBMCs, obtained 4 to 6 days after vaccination. The chain has TRBV4-3 and TRBJ2-7; the D gene is possibly TRBD2 (5 bases). The CDR3 bases are TGCGCCAGCAGCCAAGAAGGGTGGGAGATCCCCCTCGAGCAGTACTTC. Translation gives CASSQEGWEIPLEQYF.